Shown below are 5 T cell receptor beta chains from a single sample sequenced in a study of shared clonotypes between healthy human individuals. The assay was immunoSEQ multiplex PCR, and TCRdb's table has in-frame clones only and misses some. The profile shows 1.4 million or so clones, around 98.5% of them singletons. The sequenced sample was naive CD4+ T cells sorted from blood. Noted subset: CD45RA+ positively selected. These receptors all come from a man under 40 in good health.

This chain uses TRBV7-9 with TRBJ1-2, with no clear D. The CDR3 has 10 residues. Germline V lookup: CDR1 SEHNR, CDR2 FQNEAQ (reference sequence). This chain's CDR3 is CAIGAYGYTF. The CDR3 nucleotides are TGTGCTATCGGAGCCTATGGCTACACCTTC.

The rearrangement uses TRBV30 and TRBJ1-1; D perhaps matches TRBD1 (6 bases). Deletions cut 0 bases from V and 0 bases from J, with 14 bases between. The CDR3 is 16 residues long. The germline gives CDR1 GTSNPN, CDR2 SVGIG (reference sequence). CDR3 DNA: TGTGCCTGGAGTGTATACGGGGGGGCGATGAACACTGAAGCTTTCTTT. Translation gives CAWSVYGGAMNTEAFF.

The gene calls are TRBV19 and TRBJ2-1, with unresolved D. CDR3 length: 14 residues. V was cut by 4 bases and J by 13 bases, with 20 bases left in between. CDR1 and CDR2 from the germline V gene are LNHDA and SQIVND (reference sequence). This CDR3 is CASSTYPSIAGQFF. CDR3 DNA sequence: TGTGCCAGTAGTACCTACCCAAGTATAGCTGGACAGTTCTTC.

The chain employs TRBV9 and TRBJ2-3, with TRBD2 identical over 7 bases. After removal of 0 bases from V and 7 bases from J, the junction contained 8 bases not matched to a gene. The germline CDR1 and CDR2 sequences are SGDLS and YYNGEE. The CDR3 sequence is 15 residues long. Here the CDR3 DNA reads TGTGCCAGCAGCGTAGAGGCGGGAGTGATTCATACGCAGTATTTT. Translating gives CASSVEAGVIHTQYF.

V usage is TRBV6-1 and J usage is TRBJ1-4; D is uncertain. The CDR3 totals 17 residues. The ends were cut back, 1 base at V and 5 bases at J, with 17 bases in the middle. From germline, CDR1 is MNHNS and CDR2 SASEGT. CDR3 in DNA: TGTGCCAGCAGTGAAGAGGCAGTACCCGACCCGAATGAAAAACTGTTTTTT. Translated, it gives CASSEEAVPDPNEKLFF.